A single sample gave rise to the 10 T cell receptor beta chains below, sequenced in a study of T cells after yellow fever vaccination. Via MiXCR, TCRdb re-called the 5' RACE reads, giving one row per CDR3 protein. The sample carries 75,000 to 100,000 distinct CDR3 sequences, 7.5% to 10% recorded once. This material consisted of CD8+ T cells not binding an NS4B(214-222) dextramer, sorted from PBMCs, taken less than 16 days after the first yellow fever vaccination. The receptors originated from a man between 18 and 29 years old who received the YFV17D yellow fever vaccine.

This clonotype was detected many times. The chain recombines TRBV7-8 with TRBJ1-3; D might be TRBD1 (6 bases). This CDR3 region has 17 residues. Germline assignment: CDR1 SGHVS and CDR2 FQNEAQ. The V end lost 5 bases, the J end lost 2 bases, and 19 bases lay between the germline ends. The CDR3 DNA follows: TGTGCCAGCAGCATTTTTCAAGGGGGTTTTGCTGGAAACACCATATATTTT. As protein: CASSIFQGGFAGNTIYF. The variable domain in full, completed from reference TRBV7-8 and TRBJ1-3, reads GAGVSQSPRYKVAKRGQDVALRCDPISGHVSLFWYQQALGQGPEFLTYFQNEAQLDKSGLPSDRFFAERPEGSVSTLKIQRTQQEDSAVYLCASSIFQGGFAGNTIYFGEGSWLTVV.

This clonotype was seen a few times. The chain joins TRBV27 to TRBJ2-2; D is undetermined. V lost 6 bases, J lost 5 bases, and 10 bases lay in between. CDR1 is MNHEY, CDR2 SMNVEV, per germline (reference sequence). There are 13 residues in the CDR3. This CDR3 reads CASSPLETGELFF. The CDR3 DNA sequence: TGTGCCAGCAGCCCCTTGGAGACCGGGGAGCTGTTTTTT.

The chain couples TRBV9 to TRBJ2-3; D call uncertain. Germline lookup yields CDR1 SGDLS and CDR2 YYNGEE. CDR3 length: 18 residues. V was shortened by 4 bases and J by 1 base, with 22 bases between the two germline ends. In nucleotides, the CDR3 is TGTGCCAGCAGCTCCTACCACGCTCCCCCGCCTGGCACAGATACGCAGTATTTT. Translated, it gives CASSSYHAPPPGTDTQYF.

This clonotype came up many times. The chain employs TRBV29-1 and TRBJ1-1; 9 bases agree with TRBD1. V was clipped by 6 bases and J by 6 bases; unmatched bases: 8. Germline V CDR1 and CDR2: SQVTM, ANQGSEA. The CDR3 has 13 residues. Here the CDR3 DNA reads TGCAGCGTGGGACAGGGCCCGACCTCTGAAGCTTTCTTT. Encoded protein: CSVGQGPTSEAFF.

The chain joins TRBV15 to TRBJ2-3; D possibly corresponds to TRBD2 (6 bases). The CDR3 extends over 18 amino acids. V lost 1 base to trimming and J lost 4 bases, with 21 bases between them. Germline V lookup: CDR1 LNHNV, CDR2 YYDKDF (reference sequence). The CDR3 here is CATSRGFGTQVHPDTQYF. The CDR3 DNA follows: TGTGCCACCAGCAGAGGTTTCGGGACTCAGGTCCATCCAGATACGCAGTATTTT.

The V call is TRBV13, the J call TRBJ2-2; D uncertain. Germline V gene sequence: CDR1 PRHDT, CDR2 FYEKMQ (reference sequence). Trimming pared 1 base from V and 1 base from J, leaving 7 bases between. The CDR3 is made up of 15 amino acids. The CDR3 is CASSLDGKNTGELFF. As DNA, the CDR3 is TGTGCCAGCAGCTTAGATGGGAAGAACACCGGGGAGCTGTTTTTT.

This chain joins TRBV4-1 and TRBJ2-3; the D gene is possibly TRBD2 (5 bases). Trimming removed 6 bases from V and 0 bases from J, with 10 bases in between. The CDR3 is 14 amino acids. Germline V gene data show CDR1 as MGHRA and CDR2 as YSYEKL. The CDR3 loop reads CASSTGTSTDTQYF. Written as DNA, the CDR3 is TGCGCCAGCAGTACGGGAACTAGCACAGATACGCAGTATTTT.

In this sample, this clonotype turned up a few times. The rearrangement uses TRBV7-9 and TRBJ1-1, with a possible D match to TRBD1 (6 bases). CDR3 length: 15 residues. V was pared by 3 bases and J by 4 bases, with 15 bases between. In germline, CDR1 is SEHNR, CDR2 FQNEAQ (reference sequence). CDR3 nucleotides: TGTGCCAGCAGCTTTGTCGCAGGGGAGGTCACTGAAGCTTTCTTT. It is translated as CASSFVAGEVTEAFF.

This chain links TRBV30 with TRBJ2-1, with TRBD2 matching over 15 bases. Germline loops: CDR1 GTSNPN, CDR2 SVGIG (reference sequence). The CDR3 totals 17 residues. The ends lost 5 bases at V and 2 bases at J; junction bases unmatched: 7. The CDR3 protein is CAWEGTSGGFTYNEQFF. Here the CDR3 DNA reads TGTGCCTGGGAGGGGACTAGCGGGGGGTTCACCTACAATGAGCAGTTCTTC.

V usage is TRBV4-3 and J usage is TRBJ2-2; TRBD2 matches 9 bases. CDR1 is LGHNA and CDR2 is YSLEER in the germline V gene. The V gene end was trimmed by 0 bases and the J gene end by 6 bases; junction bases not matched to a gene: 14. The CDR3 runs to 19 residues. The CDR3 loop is CASSQDVGLAGTPAGELFF. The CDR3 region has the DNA TGCGCCAGCAGCCAAGATGTCGGGCTAGCGGGGACCCCGGCCGGGGAGCTGTTTTTT.